The 25 T cell receptor beta chains below come from one sample, sequenced in a study of OX40 agonist ivuxolimab in advanced cancers. The library came from the immunoSEQ multiplex PCR assay. TCRdb limited this immuneACCESS table to in-frame rearrangements with V and J called. A share of clones is missing; checked studies link under half to unresolved V genes, and the rest is unexplained. Present in this sample are 45,000 to 60,000 clones, approximately 93% of which were seen just once. The top ten clones comprise roughly an eighth of the sample. Sequencing used CD4+ or CD8+ T cells sorted from blood, obtained in a trial of the OX40 agonist ivuxolimab. These TCRs come from an adult with an advanced solid tumor such as melanoma, head and neck, liver or kidney cancer.

The gene calls are TRBV4-1 and TRBJ1-2; the match to TRBD1 covers 9 bases. Germline CDR1 is MGHRA and CDR2 is YSYEKL. V was pared by 1 base and J by 3 bases, with 3 bases of the junction left unmatched. The CDR3 length is 15 residues. In nucleotides, the CDR3 is TGCGCCAGCAGCCAAGGGACAGGGGTTTACTATGGCTACACCTTC. Translating gives CASSQGTGVYYGYTF.

The genes are TRBV28 and TRBJ2-1, with D perhaps matching TRBD2 (6 bases). Per the germline V gene, CDR1 is MDHEN and CDR2 is SYDVKM. There are 14 residues in the CDR3. V was clipped by 7 bases and J by 6 bases, with 16 bases between them. CDR3 amino acids: CASTPGGAPNEQFF. CDR3 DNA sequence: TGTGCCAGCACCCCCGGCGGGGCACCCAATGAGCAGTTCTTC.

The V and J genes are TRBV10-3 and TRBJ1-6, with TRBD1 matching over 7 bases. Trimming took 5 bases from V and 10 from J; bases not matched to a gene: 11. Germline lookup yields CDR1 ENHRY and CDR2 SYGVKD. This CDR3 comprises 15 residues. CDR3 residues: CAISSGRDRSSPLHF. CDR3 nucleotide sequence: TGTGCCATCAGTTCTGGCCGGGACAGAAGCTCACCCCTCCACTTT.

The gene calls are TRBV5-4 and TRBJ1-5, with D perhaps matching TRBD1 (6 bases). The CDR3 extends over 15 amino acids. V dropped 3 bases and J dropped 0 bases, with 10 bases sitting between them. The germline V gene encodes CDR1 SGHNT and CDR2 YYREEE (reference sequence). CDR3 protein: CASSSGGGSNQPQHF. In DNA form, the CDR3 reads TGTGCCAGCAGCTCGGGAGGGGGTAGCAATCAGCCCCAGCATTTT.

The chain recombines TRBV7-2 with TRBJ2-5; 9 bases are a match to TRBD2. This CDR3 region has 16 residues. The germline CDR1 and CDR2 sequences are SGHTA and FQGNSA. After removal of 0 bases from V and 8 bases from J, the junction contained 10 bases not matched to a gene. The CDR3: CASSLAVRAGGRTQYF. The CDR3 DNA is TGTGCCAGCAGCTTAGCGGTCAGGGCGGGGGGGCGAACCCAGTACTTC.

In the case of this clone: The DNA is left out, because the CDR3 cannot be placed on it with certainty; the CDR3 is given as TCRdb lists it. The chain has TRBV6-6 and TRBJ1-2; the D call of TRBD1 is as the table states it, not checked on the DNA. Ends included, the CDR3 has 15 residues. Germline V gives CDR1 MNHNY, CDR2 SVGAGI (reference sequence). The CDR3 protein is CASRRFGEGAEGYTF.

This clone was detected only once. The CDR3 DNA reads as TGTGCCAGCCAGAGACTAGCAGGGTCCTACGAGCAGTACTTC. Translating gives CASQRLAGSYEQYF. The chain combines TRBV2 with TRBJ2-7; 7 nucleotides match TRBD2. The germline gives CDR1 SNHLY, CDR2 FYNNEI. The CDR3 length is 14 residues. V shed 8 bases, J shed 1 base, and the junction held 8 bases outside the gene matches.

The chain recombines TRBV11-1 with TRBJ1-2, with a weak D call TRBD1 (5 bases). CDR1 SGHAT and CDR2 FQDESV come from the germline V gene (reference sequence). The germline V and J ends were trimmed by 0 bases and 8 bases, with 10 bases remaining between them. CDR3 length: 13 residues. CDR3 region: CASSLAAGSGYTF. The DNA of the CDR3 is TGTGCCAGCAGCTTAGCGGCAGGGAGCGGCTACACCTTC.

V and J are TRBV5-6 and TRBJ2-7; D may be TRBD1 or TRBD2 (6 bases each). Trimming took 2 bases from V and 6 from J, leaving 21 bases between them. Germline V gene sequence: CDR1 SGHDT, CDR2 YYEEEE. This CDR3 has 16 amino acids. The CDR3, as DNA: TGTGCCAGCAGCTTCAGACCCGGGGGCAGGGGAGGCGAGCAGTACTTC. Amino acid sequence: CASSFRPGGRGGEQYF.

The chain is built from TRBV9 and TRBJ2-1; 9 bases line up with TRBD2. Unmatched junction bases numbered 7, after V lost 0 bases and J lost 6 bases. CDR1 is SGDLS and CDR2 is YYNGEE in the germline V gene. The CDR3 length is 16 residues. The CDR3: CASSVDTRGGRNEQFF. CDR3 coding DNA: TGTGCCAGCAGCGTAGACACGCGGGGGGGCCGCAATGAGCAGTTCTTC.

V gene TRBV7-3 combines with J gene TRBJ2-1; D is perhaps TRBD1 (6 bases). V shed 4 bases and J shed 7 bases, with 17 bases lying between them. The CDR3 consists of 15 residues. The germline V gene encodes CDR1 SGHTA and CDR2 FQGTGA. CDR3: CASSSFLGQPNEQFF. CDR3 bases: TGTGCCAGCAGCTCCTTTTTGGGACAACCGAATGAGCAGTTCTTC.

This sequence joins TRBV15 and TRBJ1-1; 7 bases line up with TRBD1. The CDR3 consists of 16 residues. V gave up 0 bases and J gave up 7 bases; unmatched junction bases: 11. Germline CDR1 and CDR2: LNHNV and YYDKDF (reference sequence). In DNA, the CDR3 is TGTGCCACCAGCAGAGATCTGGTCAGGGGGTACAGTGAAGCTTTCTTT. Protein product: CATSRDLVRGYSEAFF.

This chain joins TRBV4-2 and TRBJ2-7; the D is unclear. V dropped 4 bases and J dropped 4 bases, with 11 bases sitting between them. The CDR3 is 13 residues long. Germline V lookup: CDR1 LGHNA, CDR2 YNFKEQ. CDR3 coding DNA: TGTGCCAGCAGCCGGGAAGTACAGTACGAGCAGTACTTC. It encodes CASSREVQYEQYF.

The count of this clone is one. The J gene is TRBJ2-5, the V gene TRBV10-3; D is tentatively TRBD1 or TRBD2 (5 bases each). Per the germline V gene, CDR1 is ENHRY and CDR2 is SYGVKD. This CDR3 is 13 amino acids long. Trimming stripped 11 bases from V and 1 base from J, with 14 bases between. The chain's CDR3 is CAVRDGFQETQYF. The CDR3 coding sequence is TGTGCCGTGAGGGACGGCTTCCAAGAGACCCAGTACTTC.

V gene TRBV2 combines with J gene TRBJ2-1; possible D gene TRBD2, 6 bases. The CDR3 sequence is 15 residues long. The V end was cut by 3 bases, the J end by 7 bases, with 16 bases between. The germline gives CDR1 SNHLY, CDR2 FYNNEI. The CDR3 region has the DNA TGTGCCAGCAGTGATCGAAATAGGGGAGGAAATGAGCAGTTCTTC. It is translated as CASSDRNRGGNEQFF.

J is TRBJ1-2 and V is TRBV6-6, with D perhaps TRBD1 (6 bases). This CDR3 is 14 amino acids long. Germline assignment: CDR1 MNHNY and CDR2 SVGAGI (reference sequence). V was cut by 8 bases and J by 7 bases, with 20 bases left in between. The CDR3 nucleotides are TGTGCCAGCTCACAGAGAGGGGGGAGGGTTGGCTACACCTTC. Protein: CASSQRGGRVGYTF.

The V call is TRBV7-9, the J call TRBJ2-1; 7 bases align to TRBD1. CDR3 length: 13 residues. From germline, CDR1 is SEHNR and CDR2 FQNEAQ (reference sequence). Unmatched junction bases numbered 2, after V lost 5 bases and J lost 4 bases. The CDR3 sequence is CASSMTGYNEQFF. In DNA, the CDR3 is TGTGCCAGCAGCATGACAGGGTACAATGAGCAGTTCTTC.

The rearrangement uses TRBV14 and TRBJ1-4; D is uncertain. CDR3 length equals 12 residues. Deletions cut 1 base from V and 5 bases from J, with 2 bases between. Germline CDR1 SGHDN, CDR2 FVKESK. The CDR3 spells CASSQVNEKLFF. For the CDR3, the DNA is TGTGCCAGCAGCCAAGTAAATGAAAAACTGTTTTTT.

The chain carries TRBV5-1 and TRBJ2-3; unclear D gene. V was cut by 6 bases and J by 8 bases, with 13 bases left in between. This CDR3 is built from 12 residues. Per germline, CDR1 SGHRS and CDR2 YFSETQ. DNA for the CDR3: TGCGCCAGCATGCTCTCGGGCGGTACGCAGTATTTT. Translation: CASMLSGGTQYF.

The gene calls are TRBV4-1 and TRBJ2-7; 9 bases map to TRBD2. Trimming removed 3 bases from V and 4 bases from J; junction bases left unmatched: 7. CDR1 MGHRA and CDR2 YSYEKL come from the germline V gene. This CDR3 has 15 residues. The CDR3, as DNA: TGCGCCAGCAGCCATCTCATAGCGGGAGTGTACGAGCAGTACTTC. Translation: CASSHLIAGVYEQYF.

This clone was seen once. J is TRBJ1-1 and V is TRBV2; D gene ambiguous. The length of the CDR3 is 12 residues. Germline CDR1 SNHLY, CDR2 FYNNEI. Deletions cut 1 base from V and 8 bases from J, with 8 bases between. The CDR3 protein is CASSEEIREAFF. The DNA for the CDR3 is TGTGCCAGCAGTGAAGAGATTCGGGAAGCTTTCTTT.

The chain couples TRBV27 to TRBJ2-1; 9 bases line up with TRBD2. V shed 2 bases and J 4 bases; nucleotides not matched to a gene: 6. Germline V CDR1 and CDR2: MNHEY, SMNVEV (reference sequence). The CDR3 extends over 16 amino acids. For the CDR3, the DNA is TGTGCCAGCAGTTTACTGGGCGGGAGGGGATACAATGAGCAGTTCTTC. Protein sequence: CASSLLGGRGYNEQFF.

On this clone itself: Other DNA sequences in the same sample also yield this CDR3. This chain uses TRBV5-6 with TRBJ2-7; tentative D call: TRBD2 (5 bases). The V gene lost 1 base and the J gene lost 2 bases, with 10 bases spanning the gap. Germline V gives CDR1 SGHDT, CDR2 YYEEEE. The CDR3 runs to 14 residues. The CDR3 loop is CASSLRGSPYEQYF. Here the CDR3 DNA reads TGTGCCAGCAGCTTGCGAGGGTCTCCCTACGAGCAGTACTTC.

The gene calls are TRBV29-1 and TRBJ2-5, with D maybe TRBD1 (7 bases). The CDR3 length is 12 residues. The V end lost 8 bases, the J end lost 6 bases, and 16 bases lay between the germline ends. Germline V lookup: CDR1 SQVTM, CDR2 ANQGSEA. The CDR3 loop reads CSTQGGGQTQYF. CDR3 nucleotide sequence: TGCAGCACGCAGGGGGGTGGGCAGACCCAGTACTTC.

The J gene is TRBJ1-5, the V gene TRBV28, with TRBD1 matching over 8 bases. V was clipped by 8 bases and J by 4 bases; unmatched bases: 10. The length of the CDR3 is 15 residues. In germline, CDR1 is MDHEN, CDR2 SYDVKM. The CDR3 nucleotides are TGTGCCAGCGAGAGGGACAGGTTTGGGAATCAGCCCCAGCATTTT. It yields the protein CASERDRFGNQPQHF.